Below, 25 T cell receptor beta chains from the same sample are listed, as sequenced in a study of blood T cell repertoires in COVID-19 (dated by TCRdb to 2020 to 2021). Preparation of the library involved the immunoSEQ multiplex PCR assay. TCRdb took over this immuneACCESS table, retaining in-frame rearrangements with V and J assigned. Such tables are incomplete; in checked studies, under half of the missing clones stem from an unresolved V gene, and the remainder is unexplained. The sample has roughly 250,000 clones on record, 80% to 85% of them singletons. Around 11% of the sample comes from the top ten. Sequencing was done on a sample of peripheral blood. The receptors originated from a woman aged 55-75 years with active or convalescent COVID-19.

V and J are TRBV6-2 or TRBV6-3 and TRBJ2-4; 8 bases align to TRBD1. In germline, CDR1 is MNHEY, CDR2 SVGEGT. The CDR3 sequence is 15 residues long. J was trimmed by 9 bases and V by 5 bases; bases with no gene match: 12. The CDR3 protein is CASSKRQGSGPIQYF. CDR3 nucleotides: TGTGCCAGCAGTAAAAGACAGGGGTCGGGGCCCATTCAGTACTTC.

CDR3: CASSLQGYQPQHF. In DNA form, the CDR3 reads TGTGCCAGCTCACTTCAGGGTTATCAGCCCCAGCATTTT. This rearrangement joins TRBV18 to TRBJ1-5; tentatively, D is TRBD1 (5 bases). V was pared by 4 bases and J by 5 bases, with 9 bases between. Germline lookup yields CDR1 KGHSH and CDR2 LQKENI. This CDR3 spans 13 amino acids.

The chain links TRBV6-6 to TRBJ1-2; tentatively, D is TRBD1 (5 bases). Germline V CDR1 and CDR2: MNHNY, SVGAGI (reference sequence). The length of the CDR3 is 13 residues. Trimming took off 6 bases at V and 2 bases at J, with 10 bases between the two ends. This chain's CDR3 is CASRLRGNYGYTF. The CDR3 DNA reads TGTGCCAGCAGGCTCCGGGGGAACTATGGCTACACCTTC.

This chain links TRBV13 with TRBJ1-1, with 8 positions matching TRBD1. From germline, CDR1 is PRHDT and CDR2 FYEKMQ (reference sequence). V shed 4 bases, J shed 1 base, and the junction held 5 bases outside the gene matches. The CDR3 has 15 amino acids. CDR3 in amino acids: CASSYLQGGNTEAFF. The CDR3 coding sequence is TGTGCCAGCAGCTACTTACAGGGGGGGAACACTGAAGCTTTCTTT.

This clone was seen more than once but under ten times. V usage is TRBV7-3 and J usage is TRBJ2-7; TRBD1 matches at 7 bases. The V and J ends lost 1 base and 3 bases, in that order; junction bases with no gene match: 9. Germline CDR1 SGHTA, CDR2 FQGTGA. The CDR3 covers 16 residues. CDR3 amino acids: CASSLMTGKTVYEQYF. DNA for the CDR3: TGTGCCAGCAGCTTAATGACAGGGAAGACGGTCTACGAGCAGTACTTC.

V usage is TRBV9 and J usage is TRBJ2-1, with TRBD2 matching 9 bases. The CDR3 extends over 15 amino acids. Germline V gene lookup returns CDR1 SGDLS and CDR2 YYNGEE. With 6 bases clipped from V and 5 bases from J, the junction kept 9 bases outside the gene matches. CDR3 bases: TGTGCCAGCACCCCCGGGACTAGCTCGAACAATGAGCAGTTCTTC. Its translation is CASTPGTSSNNEQFF. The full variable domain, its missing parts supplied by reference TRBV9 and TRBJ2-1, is DSGVTQTPKHLITATGQRVTLRCSPRSGDLSVYWYQQSLDQGLQFLIQYYNGEERAKGNILERFSAQQFPDLHSELNLSSLELGDSALYFCASTPGTSSNNEQFFGPGTRLTVL.

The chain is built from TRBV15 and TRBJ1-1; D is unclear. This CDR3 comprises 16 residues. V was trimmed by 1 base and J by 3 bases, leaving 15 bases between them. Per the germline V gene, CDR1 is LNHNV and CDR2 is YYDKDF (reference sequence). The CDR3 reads CATSRGSSWRDTEAFF. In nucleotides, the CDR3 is TGTGCCACCAGCAGAGGGTCCTCTTGGCGGGACACTGAAGCTTTCTTT.

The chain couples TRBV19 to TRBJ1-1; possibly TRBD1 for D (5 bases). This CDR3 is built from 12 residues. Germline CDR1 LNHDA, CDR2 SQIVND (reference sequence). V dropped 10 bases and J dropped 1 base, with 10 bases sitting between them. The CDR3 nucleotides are TGTGCCACAACCGACAGGAACACTGAAGCTTTCTTT. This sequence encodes CATTDRNTEAFF.

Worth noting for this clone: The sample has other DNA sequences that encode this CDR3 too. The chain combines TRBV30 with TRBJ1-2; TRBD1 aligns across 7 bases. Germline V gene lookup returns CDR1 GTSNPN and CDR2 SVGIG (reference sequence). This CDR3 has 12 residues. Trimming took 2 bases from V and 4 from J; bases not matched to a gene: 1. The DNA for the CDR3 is TGTGCCTGGAGTCAGGGGGGCTATGGCTACACCTTC. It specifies CAWSQGGYGYTF.

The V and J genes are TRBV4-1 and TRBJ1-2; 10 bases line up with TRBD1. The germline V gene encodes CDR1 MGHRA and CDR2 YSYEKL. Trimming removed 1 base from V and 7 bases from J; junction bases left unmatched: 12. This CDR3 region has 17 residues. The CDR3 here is CASSQGPPGQGRTGYTF. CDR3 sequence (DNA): TGCGCCAGCAGCCAAGGACCCCCGGGACAGGGGAGGACTGGCTACACCTTC.

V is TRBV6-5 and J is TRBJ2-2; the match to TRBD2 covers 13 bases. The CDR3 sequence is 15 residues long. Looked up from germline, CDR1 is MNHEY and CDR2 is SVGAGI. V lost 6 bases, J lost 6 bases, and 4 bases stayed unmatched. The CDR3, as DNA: TGTGCCAGCAGCCGCACTAGCGGGGGGGCCGGGGAGCTGTTTTTT. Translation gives CASSRTSGGAGELFF.

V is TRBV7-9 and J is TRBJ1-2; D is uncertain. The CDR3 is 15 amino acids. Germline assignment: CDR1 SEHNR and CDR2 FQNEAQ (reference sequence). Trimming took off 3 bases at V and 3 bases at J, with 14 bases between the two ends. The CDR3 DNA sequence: TGTGCCAGCAGCTTGGTCGGGTCCGGGGACTATGGCTACACCTTC. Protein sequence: CASSLVGSGDYGYTF. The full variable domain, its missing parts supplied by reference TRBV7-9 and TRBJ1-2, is DTGVSQNPRHKITKRGQNVTFRCDPISEHNRLYWYRQTLGQGPEFLTYFQNEAQLEKSRLLSDRFSAERPKGSFSTLEIQRTEQGDSAMYLCASSLVGSGDYGYTFGSGTRLTVV.

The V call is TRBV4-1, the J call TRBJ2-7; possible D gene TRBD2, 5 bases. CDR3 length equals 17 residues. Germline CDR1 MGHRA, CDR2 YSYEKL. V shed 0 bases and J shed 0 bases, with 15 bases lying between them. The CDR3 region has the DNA TGCGCCAGCAGCCAAGATCGAGGGCCATGGAGCTCCTACGAGCAGTACTTC. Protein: CASSQDRGPWSSYEQYF.

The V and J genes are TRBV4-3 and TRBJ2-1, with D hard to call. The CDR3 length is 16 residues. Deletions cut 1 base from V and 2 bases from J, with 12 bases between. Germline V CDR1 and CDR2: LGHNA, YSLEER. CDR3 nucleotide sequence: TGCGCCAGCAGCCAAGTGAATGGAGTTACCTACAATGAGCAGTTCTTC. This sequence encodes CASSQVNGVTYNEQFF.

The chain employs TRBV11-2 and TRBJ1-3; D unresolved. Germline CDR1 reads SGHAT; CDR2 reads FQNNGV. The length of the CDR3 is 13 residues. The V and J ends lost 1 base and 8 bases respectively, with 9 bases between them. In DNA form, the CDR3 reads TGTGCCAGCAGCTTAGCTCTAAGAGACACCATATATTTT. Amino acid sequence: CASSLALRDTIYF.

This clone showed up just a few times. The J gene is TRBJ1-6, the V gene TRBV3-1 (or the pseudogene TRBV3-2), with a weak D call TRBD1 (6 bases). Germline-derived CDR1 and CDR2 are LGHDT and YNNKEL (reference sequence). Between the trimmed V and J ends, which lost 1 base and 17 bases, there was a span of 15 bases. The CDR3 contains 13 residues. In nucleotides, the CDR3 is TGTGCCAGCAGCCAAGTTGCAGGGAAGGGGGTCCACTTT. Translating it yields CASSQVAGKGVHF.

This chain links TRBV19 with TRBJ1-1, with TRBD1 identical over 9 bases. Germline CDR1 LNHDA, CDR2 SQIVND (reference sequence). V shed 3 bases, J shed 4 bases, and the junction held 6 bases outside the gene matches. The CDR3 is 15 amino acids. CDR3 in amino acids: CASSILDRGFTEAFF. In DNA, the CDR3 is TGTGCCAGTAGTATCCTGGACAGGGGCTTCACTGAAGCTTTCTTT.

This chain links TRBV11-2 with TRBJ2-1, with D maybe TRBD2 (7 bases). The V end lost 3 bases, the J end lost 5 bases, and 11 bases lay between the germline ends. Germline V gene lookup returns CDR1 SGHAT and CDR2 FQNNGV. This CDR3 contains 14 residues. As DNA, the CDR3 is TGTGCCAGCAGCTTTGGGGGGGCCCACAATGAGCAGTTCTTC. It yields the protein CASSFGGAHNEQFF.

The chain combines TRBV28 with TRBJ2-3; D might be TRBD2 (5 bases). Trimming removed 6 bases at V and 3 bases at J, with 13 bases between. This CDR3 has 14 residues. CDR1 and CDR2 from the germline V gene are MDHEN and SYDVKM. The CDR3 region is CASSRGLRTDTQYF. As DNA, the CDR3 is TGTGCCAGCAGCCGAGGACTCAGGACAGATACGCAGTATTTT.

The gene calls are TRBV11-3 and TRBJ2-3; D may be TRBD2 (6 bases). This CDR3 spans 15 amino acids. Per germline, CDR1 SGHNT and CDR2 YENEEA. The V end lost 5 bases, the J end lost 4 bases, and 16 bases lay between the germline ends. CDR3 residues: CASSPAGRGADTQYF. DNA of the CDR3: TGTGCCAGCAGCCCGGCAGGGCGGGGCGCAGATACGCAGTATTTT.

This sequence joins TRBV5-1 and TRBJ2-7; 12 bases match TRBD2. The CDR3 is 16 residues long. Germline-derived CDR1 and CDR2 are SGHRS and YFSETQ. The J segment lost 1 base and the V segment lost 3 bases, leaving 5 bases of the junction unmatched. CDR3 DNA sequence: TGCGCCAGCAGCTCCCCCGGACTAGCGGGATCCTACGAGCAGTACTTC. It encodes CASSSPGLAGSYEQYF.

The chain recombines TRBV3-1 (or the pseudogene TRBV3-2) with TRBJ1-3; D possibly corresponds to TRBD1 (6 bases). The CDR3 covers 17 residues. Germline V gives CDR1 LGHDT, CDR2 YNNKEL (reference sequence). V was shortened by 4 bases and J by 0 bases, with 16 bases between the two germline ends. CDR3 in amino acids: CASSPTQGRASGNTIYF. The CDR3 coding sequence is TGTGCCAGCAGCCCGACCCAGGGGAGAGCCTCTGGAAACACCATATATTTT.

CDR3 sequence reads: CASRSYRDGYTF. The DNA for the CDR3 is TGTGCCAGCAGATCGTACAGGGACGGCTACACCTTC. The chain uses TRBV27 and TRBJ1-2; D is perhaps TRBD1 (6 bases). Germline CDR1 MNHEY, CDR2 SMNVEV (reference sequence). The CDR3 extends over 12 amino acids. V was cut by 6 bases and J by 8 bases, with 13 bases left in between.

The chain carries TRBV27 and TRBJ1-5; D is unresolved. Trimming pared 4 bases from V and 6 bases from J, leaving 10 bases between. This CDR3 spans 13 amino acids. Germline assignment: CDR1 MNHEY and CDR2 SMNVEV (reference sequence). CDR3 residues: CASSSEEGQPQHF. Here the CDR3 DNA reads TGTGCCAGCAGTTCCGAGGAGGGTCAGCCCCAGCATTTT.

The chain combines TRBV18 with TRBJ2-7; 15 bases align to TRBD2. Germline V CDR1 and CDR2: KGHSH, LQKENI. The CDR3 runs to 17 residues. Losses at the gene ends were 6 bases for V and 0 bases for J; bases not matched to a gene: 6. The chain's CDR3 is CASSAGLAGGTSYEQYF. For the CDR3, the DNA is TGTGCCAGCTCCGCGGGACTAGCGGGGGGCACCTCCTACGAGCAGTACTTC. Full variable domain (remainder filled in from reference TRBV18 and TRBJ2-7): NAGVMQNPRHLVRRRGQEARLRCSPMKGHSHVYWYRQLPEEGLKFMVYLQKENIIDESGMPKERFSAEFPKEGPSILRIQQVVRGDSAAYFCASSAGLAGGTSYEQYFGPGTRLTVT.